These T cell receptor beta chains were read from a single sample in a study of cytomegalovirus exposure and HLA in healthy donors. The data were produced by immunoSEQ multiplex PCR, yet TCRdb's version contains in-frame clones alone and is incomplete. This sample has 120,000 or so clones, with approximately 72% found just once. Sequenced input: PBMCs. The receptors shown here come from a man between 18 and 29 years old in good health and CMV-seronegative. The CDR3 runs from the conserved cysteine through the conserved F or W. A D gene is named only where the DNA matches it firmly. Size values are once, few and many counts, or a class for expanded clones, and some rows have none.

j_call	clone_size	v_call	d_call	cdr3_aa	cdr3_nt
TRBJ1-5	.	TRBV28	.	CASSPSGVGNQPQHF	TGTGCCAGCAGTCCCTCGGGGGTTGGCAATCAGCCCCAGCATTTT
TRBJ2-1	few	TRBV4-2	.	CASSPLAATYNEQFF	TGTGCCAGCAGCCCCTTGGCGGCTACCTACAATGAGCAGTTCTTC
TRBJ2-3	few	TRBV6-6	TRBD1	CASSLTAGQGDTQYF	TGTGCCAGCAGTTTAACGGCGGGACAGGGAGATACGCAGTATTTT
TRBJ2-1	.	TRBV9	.	CASSVVSLDEQFF	TGTGCCAGCAGCGTAGTTTCCCTCGATGAGCAGTTCTTC
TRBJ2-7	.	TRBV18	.	CASSRTGSLGEQYF	TGTGCCAGCTCACGCACAGGGAGCCTCGGCGAGCAGTACTTC
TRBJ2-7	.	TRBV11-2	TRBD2	CASSLEGGRFAYEQYF	TGTGCCAGCAGCTTAGAGGGCGGGAGGTTCGCCTACGAGCAGTACTTC
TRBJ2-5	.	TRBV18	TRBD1	CASSRDRTQETQYF	TGTGCCAGCTCACGGGACAGGACCCAAGAGACCCAGTACTTC
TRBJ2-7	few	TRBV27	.	CASSFQGGEQYF	TGTGCCAGCAGTTTCCAGGGTGGCGAGCAGTACTTC
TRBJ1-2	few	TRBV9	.	CASSGGGGVINRGGYTF	TGTGCCAGCAGCGGAGGAGGAGGGGTGATTAATCGCGGAGGCTACACCTTC
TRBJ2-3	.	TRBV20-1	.	CSATTSNTQYF	TGCAGTGCTACTACGTCGAATACGCAGTATTTT
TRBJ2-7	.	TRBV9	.	CASSGPLKPYEQYF	TGTGCCAGCAGCGGTCCACTAAAGCCCTACGAGCAGTACTTC
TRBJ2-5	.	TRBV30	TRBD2	CAWSGLQRGAQETQYF	TGTGCCTGGAGTGGTTTGCAGCGGGGGGCTCAAGAGACCCAGTACTTC
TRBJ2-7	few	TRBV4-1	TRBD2	CASSQGLAAHYEQYF	TGCGCCAGCAGCCAAGGACTAGCGGCACACTACGAGCAGTACTTC
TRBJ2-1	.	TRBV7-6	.	CASSKGPYNEQFF	TGTGCCAGCAGCAAGGGGCCGTACAATGAGCAGTTCTTC
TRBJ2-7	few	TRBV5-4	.	CASSGSPSREQYF	TGTGCCAGCAGCGGATCCCCCTCGAGGGAGCAGTACTTC
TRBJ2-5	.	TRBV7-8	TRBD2	CASSLAGREGRETQYF	TGTGCCAGCAGCTTAGCGGGGCGGGAGGGCCGGGAGACCCAGTACTTC
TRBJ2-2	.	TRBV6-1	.	CASSGLQDGELFF	TGTGCCAGCAGTGGCCTGCAGGACGGGGAGCTGTTTTTT
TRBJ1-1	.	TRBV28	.	CATQFLGGAFF	TGTGCCACCCAGTTTCTGGGCGGGGCTTTCTTT
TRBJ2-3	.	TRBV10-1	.	CASSESIRGADTQYF	TGCGCCAGCAGTGAGTCGATTAGAGGAGCAGATACGCAGTATTTT
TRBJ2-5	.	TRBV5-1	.	CASSLAGGRPQETQYF	TGCGCCAGCAGCTTGGCCGGGGGACGACCCCAAGAGACCCAGTACTTC
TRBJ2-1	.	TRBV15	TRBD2	CATSRGRNRVGLAGVYYNEQFF	TGTGCCACCAGCAGAGGGAGAAACAGGGTAGGACTAGCGGGAGTTTATTACAATGAGCAGTTCTTC
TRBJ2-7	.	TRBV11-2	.	CASSLVLGGLLHEQYF	TGTGCCAGCAGCTTAGTCTTAGGTGGGCTCTTACACGAGCAGTACTTC
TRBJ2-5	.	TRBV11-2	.	CASSLEGGQRETQYF	TGTGCCAGCAGCTTAGAGGGGGGACAGCGGGAGACCCAGTACTTC
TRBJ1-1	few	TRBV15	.	CATSRGHNEAFF	TGTGCCACCAGCAGAGGGCACAATGAAGCTTTCTTT
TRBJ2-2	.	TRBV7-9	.	CASSFVLEGLGELFF	TGTGCCAGCAGCTTTGTTTTGGAGGGGCTCGGGGAGCTGTTTTTT
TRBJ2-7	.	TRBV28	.	CASSLFRGTYEQYF	TGTGCCAGCAGTTTATTCCGGGGAACCTACGAGCAGTACTTC
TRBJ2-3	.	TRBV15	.	CATSRGPRGLVTDTQYF	TGTGCCACCAGCAGAGGGCCGCGGGGGCTGGTCACAGATACGCAGTATTTT
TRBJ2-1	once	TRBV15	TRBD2	CATSRGPAGVENEQFF	TGTGCCACCAGCAGAGGTCCAGCGGGAGTAGAGAATGAGCAGTTCTTC
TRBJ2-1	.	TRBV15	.	CATSREGSSVVYDVVYNEQFF	TGTGCCACCAGCAGAGAGGGGTCTAGCGTGGTATACGACGTAGTTTACAATGAGCAGTTCTTC
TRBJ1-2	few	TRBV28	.	CASGFQANYGYTF	TGTGCCAGCGGGTTTCAGGCTAACTATGGCTACACCTTC
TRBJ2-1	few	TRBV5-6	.	CASSLGGLTGGEQFF	TGTGCCAGCAGCTTGGGGGGTTTGACAGGCGGCGAGCAGTTCTTC
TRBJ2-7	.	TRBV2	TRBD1	CASRKTGTGLYEQYF	TGTGCCAGCAGGAAAACCGGGACAGGGCTATACGAGCAGTACTTC
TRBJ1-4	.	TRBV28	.	CASTLVGTGTTNEKLFF	TGTGCCAGCACTTTAGTCGGGACTGGGACAACTAATGAAAAACTGTTTTTT
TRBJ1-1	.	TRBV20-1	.	CSASPREAFF	TGCAGTGCTAGTCCGAGGGAAGCTTTCTTT
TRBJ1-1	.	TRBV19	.	CASSRRTVSVSGNTEAFF	TGTGCCAGTAGTAGGAGGACAGTTTCAGTCTCCGGGAACACTGAAGCTTTCTTT
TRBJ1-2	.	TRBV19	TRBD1	CASSDLGQSYPF	TGTGCCAGTAGTGATCTGGGACAGAGCTACCCCTTC
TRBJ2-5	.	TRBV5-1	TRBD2	CASSPGGGAFETQYF	TGCGCCAGCAGCCCCGGCGGGGGGGCGTTTGAGACCCAGTACTTC
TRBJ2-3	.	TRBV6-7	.	CAEEGVTDTQYF	TGTGCTGAGGAGGGTGTCACAGATACGCAGTATTTT
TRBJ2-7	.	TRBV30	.	CAWDSSYEQYF	TGTGCCTGGGACTCTTCCTACGAGCAGTACTTC
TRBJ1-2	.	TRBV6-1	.	CASSVDGTNYGYTF	TGTGCCAGCAGTGTGGACGGGACTAACTATGGCTACACCTTC
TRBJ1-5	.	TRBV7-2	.	CASSQKGDQPQHF	TGTGCCAGCAGTCAAAAGGGGGATCAGCCCCAGCATTTT
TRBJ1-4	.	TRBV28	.	CASSFVGEGEKLFF	TGTGCCAGCAGTTTCGTGGGGGAGGGGGAAAAACTGTTTTTT
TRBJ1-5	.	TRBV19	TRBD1	CASSDRGHQPQHF	TGTGCCAGTAGTGACAGGGGCCATCAGCCCCAGCATTTT
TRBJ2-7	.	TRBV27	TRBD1	CASSLRQGSTYSYEQYF	TGTGCCAGCAGCTTAAGACAGGGGTCGACTTACTCCTACGAGCAGTACTTC
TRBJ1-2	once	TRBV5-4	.	CASSYPGRLAHGYTF	TGTGCCAGCAGCTATCCGGGTCGGCTGGCTCATGGCTACACCTTC
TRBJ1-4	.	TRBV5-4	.	CASSREQGRTNEKLFF	TGTGCCAGCAGCAGAGAGCAGGGCCGCACTAATGAAAAACTGTTTTTT
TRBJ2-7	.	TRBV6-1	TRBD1	CASSARRQGARYEQYF	TGTGCCAGCAGTGCTAGAAGACAGGGGGCGAGGTACGAGCAGTACTTC
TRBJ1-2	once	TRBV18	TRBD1	CASSALDRPSYTF	TGTGCCAGCTCAGCTCTGGACAGGCCCAGCTACACCTTC
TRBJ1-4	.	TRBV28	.	CASTSQTFHSEKLFF	TGTGCCAGCACCTCTCAGACCTTCCACAGTGAAAAACTGTTTTTT
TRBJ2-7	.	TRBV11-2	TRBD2	CASSYPGGSYEQYF	TGTGCCAGCAGCTACCCCGGGGGGTCCTACGAGCAGTACTTC
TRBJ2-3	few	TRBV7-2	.	CASSRQGSSTDTQYF	TGTGCCAGCAGCCGCCAGGGGTCTAGCACAGATACGCAGTATTTT
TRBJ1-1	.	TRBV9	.	CASSDGGGSATEAFF	TGTGCCAGCAGCGATGGCGGAGGGAGTGCCACTGAAGCTTTCTTT
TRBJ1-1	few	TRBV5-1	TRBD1	CASSHRTGPVTEAFF	TGCGCCAGCAGCCATAGGACAGGGCCAGTCACTGAAGCTTTCTTT
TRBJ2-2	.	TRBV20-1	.	CSAREDRELFF	TGCAGTGCTAGAGAGGACAGGGAGCTGTTTTTT
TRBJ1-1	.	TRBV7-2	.	CASSLAGKNTEAFF	TGTGCCAGCAGCCTAGCCGGGAAGAACACTGAAGCTTTCTTT
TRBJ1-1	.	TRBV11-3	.	CASSQGYRMNTEAFF	TGTGCCAGCAGCCAGGGGTATCGGATGAACACTGAAGCTTTCTTT
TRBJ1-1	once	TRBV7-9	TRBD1	CASSSHGTGVSGEAFF	TGTGCCAGCAGCTCACACGGGACAGGGGTTTCGGGTGAAGCTTTCTTT
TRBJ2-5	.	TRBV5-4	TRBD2	CASSSGLAGRETQYF	TGTGCCAGCAGCTCCGGACTAGCGGGACGGGAGACCCAGTACTTC
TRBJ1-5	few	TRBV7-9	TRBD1	CASSLALSGQGNQPQHF	TGTGCCAGCAGCTTAGCTCTTTCCGGACAGGGCAATCAGCCCCAGCATTTT
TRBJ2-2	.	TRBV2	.	CASCPRTANTGELFF	TGTGCCAGCTGCCCCCGGACAGCGAACACCGGGGAGCTGTTTTTT